The 23 T cell receptor beta chains below all came from one sample that was sequenced in a study of blood T cell repertoires in COVID-19. The table came from immunoSEQ multiplex PCR; TCRdb's copy has only in-frame clones and leaves some out. The table lists roughly 90,000 clones, about 82% of them singletons. Sequencing was carried out using peripheral blood. These receptors originate from a human donor in a cohort sampled during active COVID-19.

The CDR3 bases are TGTGCCAGCAGCTTAACCGGAGGCCGGAACACTGAAGCTTTCTTT. Protein product: CASSLTGGRNTEAFF. The rearrangement uses TRBV7-2 and TRBJ1-1; D gene ambiguous. V was shortened by 2 bases and J by 1 base, with 11 bases between the two germline ends. The CDR3 runs to 15 residues. Per germline, CDR1 SGHTA and CDR2 FQGNSA.

This rearrangement joins TRBV24-1 to TRBJ2-3, with TRBD2 identical over 10 bases. The CDR3 covers 16 residues. V shed 5 bases, J shed 6 bases, and the junction held 10 bases outside the gene matches. CDR1 is KGHDR and CDR2 is SFDVKD in the germline V gene. The CDR3 loop reads CATSGGLAGESDTQYF. The DNA for the CDR3 is TGTGCCACCAGTGGGGGCCTAGCGGGAGAATCTGATACGCAGTATTTT.

V gene TRBV6-5 combines with J gene TRBJ2-7; 9 nucleotides agree with TRBD2. The CDR3 has 13 amino acids. Per the germline V gene, CDR1 is MNHEY and CDR2 is SVGAGI. Trimming cost V 5 bases and J 6 bases; bases outside gene matches: 5. Written as DNA, the CDR3 is TGTGCCAGCAGTCCGAGCGGGGGGAGCGAGCAGTACTTC. Amino acids: CASSPSGGSEQYF.

The chain has TRBV2 and TRBJ1-5; TRBD1 matches at 11 bases. V lost 7 bases to trimming and J lost 1 base; unmatched junction nucleotides: 6. Looked up from germline, CDR1 is SNHLY and CDR2 is FYNNEI. This CDR3 is built from 16 residues. In DNA form, the CDR3 reads TGTGCCAGCAACGGACAGGGGGCTAGGAGCAATCAGCCCCAGCATTTT. It specifies CASNGQGARSNQPQHF.

The chain joins TRBV5-4 to TRBJ1-1, with D maybe TRBD1 (5 bases). CDR1 is SGHNT and CDR2 is YYREEE in the germline V gene (reference sequence). This CDR3 has 13 amino acids. Trimming pared 4 bases from V and 5 bases from J, leaving 12 bases between. In DNA form, the CDR3 reads TGTGCCAGCAGCCCGATAGGGGTTACTGAAGCTTTCTTT. This codes for CASSPIGVTEAFF.

This clone was picked up a small number of times. This chain uses TRBV2 with TRBJ1-1, with D maybe TRBD1 (5 bases). Trimming shortened V by 6 bases and J by 2 bases, and 10 bases separated the two germline ends. CDR3 length: 13 residues. Germline V gives CDR1 SNHLY, CDR2 FYNNEI. CDR3 bases: TGTGCCAGCAGCGCGGACATCAACACTGAAGCTTTCTTT. It specifies CASSADINTEAFF.

The chain carries TRBV29-1 and TRBJ1-1, with 9 bases lining up with TRBD1. Germline CDR1 SQVTM, CDR2 ANQGSEA. The CDR3 sequence is 13 residues long. The trim removed 7 bases at V and 5 bases at J, leaving 8 bases unmatched. The CDR3 protein is CSGRTGEGTEAFF. The CDR3 nucleotides are TGCAGCGGCCGGACAGGGGAAGGGACTGAAGCTTTCTTT.

V is TRBV9 and J is TRBJ1-3, with a possible D match to TRBD1 (6 bases). The CDR3 length is 17 residues. V was clipped by 0 bases and J by 3 bases, with 16 bases between them. Germline loops: CDR1 SGDLS, CDR2 YYNGEE. The CDR3 is CASSVGDGGPLGNTIYF. CDR3 bases: TGTGCCAGCAGCGTAGGTGACGGGGGGCCTCTTGGAAACACCATATATTTT.

The chain employs TRBV27 and TRBJ2-2, with 9 positions matching TRBD1. Germline V CDR1 and CDR2: MNHEY, SMNVEV (reference sequence). This CDR3 is 15 amino acids long. V lost 5 bases to trimming and J lost 7 bases; unmatched junction nucleotides: 8. CDR3 loop: CASSPRTGVIGELFF. In DNA form, the CDR3 reads TGTGCCAGCAGTCCCCGGACAGGGGTGATCGGGGAGCTGTTTTTT.

This chain links TRBV6-5 with TRBJ2-2; a possible D gene is TRBD1 (6 bases). The CDR3 totals 15 residues. In germline, CDR1 is MNHEY, CDR2 SVGAGI. Trimming took 6 bases from V and 4 from J, leaving 15 bases between them. CDR3 residues: CASSADRRSTGELFF. The CDR3 DNA follows: TGTGCCAGCAGCGCCGACAGGAGATCCACCGGGGAGCTGTTTTTT.

The J gene is TRBJ1-4, the V gene TRBV18; D unresolved. CDR1 and CDR2 (germline): KGHSH, LQKENI. Between the trimmed V and J ends, which lost 1 base and 7 bases, there was a span of 10 bases. The CDR3 runs to 14 residues. The CDR3 bases are TGTGCCAGCTCACCACACCCGAGCGCTGAAAAACTGTTTTTT. Its translation: CASSPHPSAEKLFF.

The rearrangement links TRBV6-4 to TRBJ2-1; no reliable D call. The CDR3 runs to 13 residues. The V gene's germline CDR1 is MRHNA and CDR2 SNTAGT. Trimming took 0 bases from V and 7 from J, leaving 7 bases between them. CDR3 protein: CASSDSGENEQFF. CDR3 bases: TGTGCCAGCAGTGACTCAGGAGAGAATGAGCAGTTCTTC.

The chain employs TRBV5-6 and TRBJ2-7; TRBD2 might be the D (5 bases). The CDR3 is 14 amino acids. Per germline, CDR1 SGHDT and CDR2 YYEEEE. Trimming removed 4 bases from V and 5 bases from J, with 16 bases in between. The CDR3, as DNA: TGTGCCAGCAGCGAGGGTCCCCTACTCAACGAGCAGTACTTC. This codes for CASSEGPLLNEQYF.

This sequence joins TRBV20-1 and TRBJ2-5; D perhaps matches TRBD1 (6 bases). CDR1 is DFQATT and CDR2 is SNEGSKA in the germline V gene (reference sequence). This CDR3 region has 10 residues. Between the trimmed V and J ends, which lost 6 bases and 10 bases, there was a span of 12 bases. The CDR3: CSATNRDQYF. CDR3 nucleotide sequence: TGCAGTGCGACTAACAGGGACCAGTACTTC.

The CDR3 reads CASSQDRLAWNEQFF. DNA of the CDR3: TGCGCCAGCAGCCAAGATCGACTAGCGTGGAATGAGCAGTTCTTC. The genes are TRBV4-3 and TRBJ2-1; the match to TRBD2 covers 8 bases. The V segment lost 0 bases and the J segment 7 bases; nucleotides outside the gene matches: 5. The germline V gene has CDR1 LGHNA and CDR2 YSLEER. There are 15 residues in the CDR3.

The chain carries TRBV25-1 and TRBJ2-7; D is unclear. The V and J ends lost 3 bases and 6 bases respectively, with 18 bases between them. The CDR3 consists of 15 residues. Germline-derived CDR1 and CDR2 are MGHDK and SYGVNS. The CDR3 sequence: CASSEITAPVGEQYF. DNA of the CDR3: TGTGCCAGCAGTGAGATAACAGCTCCCGTAGGCGAGCAGTACTTC.

This clone was observed once. The V call is TRBV6-5, the J call TRBJ2-2; D unresolved. V dropped 8 bases and J dropped 2 bases, with 9 bases sitting between them. The CDR3 runs 13 residues. Looked up from germline, CDR1 is MNHEY and CDR2 is SVGAGI. This chain's CDR3 is CASRSSNTGELFF. The DNA of the CDR3 is TGTGCCAGCCGGTCCTCAAACACCGGGGAGCTGTTTTTT.

The V call is TRBV10-3, the J call TRBJ2-3, with TRBD2 matching 13 bases. The germline V gene encodes CDR1 ENHRY and CDR2 SYGVKD. The ends lost 2 bases at V and 4 bases at J; junction bases unmatched: 3. The CDR3 is made up of 16 amino acids. The CDR3 sequence is CAISERTSGSPDTQYF. The DNA of the CDR3 is TGTGCCATCAGTGAGAGGACTAGCGGGAGCCCAGATACGCAGTATTTT.

The rearrangement uses TRBV5-1 and TRBJ2-7; TRBD1 agrees at 8 bases. Germline V gene data show CDR1 as SGHRS and CDR2 as YFSETQ. The CDR3 totals 14 residues. The ends lost 4 bases at V and 3 bases at J; junction bases unmatched: 6. CDR3 in amino acids: CASSTGTGDYEQYF. CDR3 in DNA: TGCGCCAGCAGCACCGGGACAGGCGACTACGAGCAGTACTTC. The full variable domain, in which reference TRBV5-1 and TRBJ2-7 provide the parts outside the CDR3, is KAGVTQTPRYLIKTRGQQVTLSCSPISGHRSVSWYQQTPGQGLQFLFEYFSETQRNKGNFPGRFSGRQFSNSRSEMNVSTLELGDSALYLCASSTGTGDYEQYFGPGTRLTVT.

This clone appeared a single time. CDR3 nucleotides: TGTGCCAGCAGCCCGTACCAAGAGACCCAGTACTTC. Translated: CASSPYQETQYF. This chain connects TRBV7-2 to TRBJ2-5; D remains unclear. The CDR3 totals 12 residues. Trimming removed 5 bases at V and 0 bases at J, with 4 bases between. CDR1 and CDR2 from the germline V gene are SGHTA and FQGNSA.

V gene TRBV5-1 combines with J gene TRBJ2-1; possibly TRBD1 for D (6 bases). The CDR3 is made up of 12 amino acids. Trimming cost V 3 bases and J 7 bases, with 8 bases left between them. Germline-derived CDR1 and CDR2 are SGHRS and YFSETQ. The CDR3 nucleotides are TGCGCCAGCAGCTGGGGGCGGAATGAGCAGTTCTTC. This sequence encodes CASSWGRNEQFF.

This clone was counted a few times. This chain joins TRBV7-2 and TRBJ2-1, with D perhaps TRBD2 (7 bases). CDR3 size: 16 residues. Trimming cost V 3 bases and J 0 bases, with 12 bases left between them. Germline V gives CDR1 SGHTA, CDR2 FQGNSA. The CDR3 reads CASSFAGASSYNEQFF. As DNA, the CDR3 is TGTGCCAGCAGCTTTGCGGGGGCAAGCTCCTACAATGAGCAGTTCTTC.

The chain joins TRBV15 to TRBJ2-7; 8 nucleotides line up with TRBD1. Germline V lookup: CDR1 LNHNV, CDR2 YYDKDF (reference sequence). V trimming: 1 base; J trimming: 3 bases; junction bases outside the gene matches: 5. The CDR3 is made up of 15 amino acids. This chain's CDR3 is CATSRAGQGLYEQYF. The CDR3 nucleotides read TGTGCCACCAGCAGAGCCGGACAGGGCCTCTACGAGCAGTACTTC.